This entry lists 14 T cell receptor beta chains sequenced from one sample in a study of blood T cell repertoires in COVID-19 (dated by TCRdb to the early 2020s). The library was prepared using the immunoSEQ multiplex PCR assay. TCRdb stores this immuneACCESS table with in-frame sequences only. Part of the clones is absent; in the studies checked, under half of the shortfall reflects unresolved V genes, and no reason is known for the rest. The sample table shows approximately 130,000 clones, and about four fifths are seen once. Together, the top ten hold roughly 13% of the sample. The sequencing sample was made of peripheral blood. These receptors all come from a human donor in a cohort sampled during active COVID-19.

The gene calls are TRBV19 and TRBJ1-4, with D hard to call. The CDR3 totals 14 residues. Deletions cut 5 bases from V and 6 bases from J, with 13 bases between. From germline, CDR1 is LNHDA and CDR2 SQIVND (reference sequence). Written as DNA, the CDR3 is TGTGCCAGTAGTTCTCCGCTCTTAGATGAAAAACTGTTTTTT. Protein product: CASSSPLLDEKLFF.

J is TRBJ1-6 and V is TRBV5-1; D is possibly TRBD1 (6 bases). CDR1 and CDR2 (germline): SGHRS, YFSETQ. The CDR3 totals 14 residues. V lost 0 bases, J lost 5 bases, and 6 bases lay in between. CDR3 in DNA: TGCGCCAGCAGCTTGGGGACAGATAATTCACCCCTCCACTTT. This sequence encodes CASSLGTDNSPLHF.

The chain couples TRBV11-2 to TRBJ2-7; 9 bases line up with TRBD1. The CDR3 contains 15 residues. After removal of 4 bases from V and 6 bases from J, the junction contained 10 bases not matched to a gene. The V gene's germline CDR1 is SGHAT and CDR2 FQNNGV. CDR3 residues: CASSSLGGQGTEQYF. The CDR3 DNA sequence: TGTGCCAGCAGCTCCTTAGGGGGACAGGGTACCGAGCAGTACTTC.

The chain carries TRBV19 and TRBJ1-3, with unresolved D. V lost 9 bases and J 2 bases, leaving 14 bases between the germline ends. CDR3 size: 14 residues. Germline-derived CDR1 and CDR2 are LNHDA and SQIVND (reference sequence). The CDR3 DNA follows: TGTGCCAGCTCCGTAGGAGCAGCTGGAAACACCATATATTTT. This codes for CASSVGAAGNTIYF.

As DNA, the CDR3 is TGTGCCAGCAGCCAAGAACGGCGACTCTCTGGAAACACCATATATTTT. It encodes CASSQERRLSGNTIYF. This rearrangement joins TRBV3-1 (or the pseudogene TRBV3-2) to TRBJ1-3, with unresolved D. Looked up from germline, CDR1 is LGHDT and CDR2 is YNNKEL (reference sequence). Trimming stripped 0 bases from V and 0 bases from J, with 9 bases between. The CDR3 runs 16 residues.

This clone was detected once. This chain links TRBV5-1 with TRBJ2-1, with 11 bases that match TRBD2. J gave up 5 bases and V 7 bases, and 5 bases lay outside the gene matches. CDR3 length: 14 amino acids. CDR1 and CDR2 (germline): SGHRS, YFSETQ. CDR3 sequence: CASVLTSGDNEQFF. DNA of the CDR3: TGCGCCAGCGTATTGACTAGCGGGGACAATGAGCAGTTCTTC.

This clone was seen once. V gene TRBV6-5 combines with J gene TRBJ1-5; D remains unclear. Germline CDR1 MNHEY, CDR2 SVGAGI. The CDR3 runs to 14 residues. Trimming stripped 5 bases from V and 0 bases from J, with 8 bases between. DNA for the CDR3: TGTGCCAGCAGTCCGACATATAGCAATCAGCCCCAGCATTTT. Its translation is CASSPTYSNQPQHF.

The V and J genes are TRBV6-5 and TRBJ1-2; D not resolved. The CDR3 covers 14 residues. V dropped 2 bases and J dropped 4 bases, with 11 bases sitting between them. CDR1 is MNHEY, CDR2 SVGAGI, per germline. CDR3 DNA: TGTGCCAGCAGTTACACCCGGGATCCCTATGGCTACACCTTC. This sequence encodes CASSYTRDPYGYTF.

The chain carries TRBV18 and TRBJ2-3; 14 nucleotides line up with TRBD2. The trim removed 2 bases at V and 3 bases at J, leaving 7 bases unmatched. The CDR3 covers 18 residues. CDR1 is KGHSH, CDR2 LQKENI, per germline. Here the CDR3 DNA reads TGTGCCAGCTCACCAGCAACCGGGACTAGCGGGGGAACAGATACGCAGTATTTT. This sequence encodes CASSPATGTSGGTDTQYF.

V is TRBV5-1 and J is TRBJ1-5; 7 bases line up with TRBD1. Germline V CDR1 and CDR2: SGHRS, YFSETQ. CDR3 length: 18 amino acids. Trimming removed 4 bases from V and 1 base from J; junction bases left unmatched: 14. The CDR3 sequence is CASSPTGIDIESNQPQHF. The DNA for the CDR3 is TGCGCCAGCAGCCCGACAGGGATCGATATCGAGAGCAATCAGCCCCAGCATTTT. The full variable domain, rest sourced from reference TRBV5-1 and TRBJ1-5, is KAGVTQTPRYLIKTRGQQVTLSCSPISGHRSVSWYQQTPGQGLQFLFEYFSETQRNKGNFPGRFSGRQFSNSRSEMNVSTLELGDSALYLCASSPTGIDIESNQPQHFGDGTRLSIL.

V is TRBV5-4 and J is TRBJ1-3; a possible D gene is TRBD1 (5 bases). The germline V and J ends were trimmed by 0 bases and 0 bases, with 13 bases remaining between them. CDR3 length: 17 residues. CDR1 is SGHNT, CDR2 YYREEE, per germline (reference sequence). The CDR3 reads CASSLDPDSNSGNTIYF. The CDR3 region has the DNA TGTGCCAGCAGCTTGGATCCCGACAGCAACTCTGGAAACACCATATATTTT.

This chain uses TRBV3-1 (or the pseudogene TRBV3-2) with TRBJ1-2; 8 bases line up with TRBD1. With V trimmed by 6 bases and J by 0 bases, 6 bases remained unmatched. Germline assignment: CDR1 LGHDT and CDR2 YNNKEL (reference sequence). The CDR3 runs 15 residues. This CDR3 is CASRAGTGANYGYTF. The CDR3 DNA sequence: TGTGCCAGCAGGGCCGGGACAGGCGCTAACTATGGCTACACCTTC.

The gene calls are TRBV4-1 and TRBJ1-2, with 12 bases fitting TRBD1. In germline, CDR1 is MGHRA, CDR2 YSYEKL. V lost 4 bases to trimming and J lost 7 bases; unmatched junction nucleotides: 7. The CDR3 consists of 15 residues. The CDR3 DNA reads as TGCGCCAGCAGCCGGGACAGGGGGCGGGTGGGTGGCTACACCTTC. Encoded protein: CASSRDRGRVGGYTF.

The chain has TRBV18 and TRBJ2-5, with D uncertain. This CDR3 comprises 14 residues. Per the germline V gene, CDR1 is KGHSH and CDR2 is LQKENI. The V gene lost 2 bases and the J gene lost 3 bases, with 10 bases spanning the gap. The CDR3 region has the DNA TGTGCCAGCTCACCATTCGGTTCGGAAGAGACCCAGTACTTC. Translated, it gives CASSPFGSEETQYF.